This is a list of T cell receptor beta chains from one sample in a study of blood T cell repertoires in COVID-19. Data came from immunoSEQ multiplex PCR; TCRdb stores just in-frame clones and leaves some out. There are roughly 280,000 clones in the sample; approximately 90% occur only once, and over 3.5% lies in the top ten. The sequencing input was PBMCs or T cells enriched from blood (not recorded which). All receptors come from a woman aged 25 to 39 with acute COVID-19. The CDR3 runs from the conserved cysteine through the conserved F or W. D genes are given only for firm matches. The size entry is marked missing in some rows and otherwise reads once, few, many or a size class.

D gene: NA; J gene: TRBJ2-3; V gene: TRBV4-3; clone size: NA; CDR3 protein: CASSHYRTDSTDTQYF; CDR3 DNA: TGCGCCAGCAGCCATTATAGGACAGATAGCACAGATACGCAGTATTTT
D gene: NA; J gene: TRBJ2-3; V gene: TRBV5-4; clone size: NA; CDR3 protein: CASSSSRGGDTQYF; CDR3 DNA: TGTGCCAGCAGCTCTAGCAGGGGAGGGGATACGCAGTATTTT
D gene: NA; J gene: TRBJ1-5; V gene: TRBV7-8; clone size: NA; CDR3 protein: CASSRGGANQPQHF; CDR3 DNA: TGTGCCAGCAGCCGGGGGGGGGCCAATCAGCCCCAGCATTTT
D gene: NA; J gene: TRBJ1-3; V gene: TRBV19; clone size: NA; CDR3 protein: CASMRDGYSGNTIYF; CDR3 DNA: TGTGCCAGTATGCGGGACGGATACTCTGGAAACACCATATATTTT
D gene: TRBD1; J gene: TRBJ2-1; V gene: TRBV4-1; clone size: once; CDR3 protein: CASRPGTGGTNEQFF; CDR3 DNA: TGCGCCAGCAGACCCGGGACAGGGGGTACCAATGAGCAGTTCTTC
D gene: TRBD1; J gene: TRBJ2-1; V gene: TRBV9; clone size: NA; CDR3 protein: CASSRGDRINEQFF; CDR3 DNA: TGTGCCAGCAGCCGTGGGGACAGGATTAATGAGCAGTTCTTC
D gene: TRBD1; J gene: TRBJ2-1; V gene: TRBV10-1; clone size: NA; CDR3 protein: CASSESKGASNEQFF; CDR3 DNA: TGCGCCAGCAGTGAGTCAAAGGGGGCAAGCAATGAGCAGTTCTTC
D gene: NA; J gene: TRBJ2-1; V gene: TRBV27; clone size: NA; CDR3 protein: CASSPGGAPRNEQFF; CDR3 DNA: TGTGCCAGCAGTCCGGGGGGCGCTCCTAGGAATGAGCAGTTCTTC
D gene: TRBD1; J gene: TRBJ1-4; V gene: TRBV2; clone size: NA; CDR3 protein: CASSGQGALEKLFF; CDR3 DNA: TGTGCCAGCAGTGGACAGGGGGCGCTTGAAAAACTGTTTTTT
D gene: NA; J gene: TRBJ1-6; V gene: TRBV7-9; clone size: NA; CDR3 protein: CASSHATPDNSPLHF; CDR3 DNA: TGTGCCAGCAGCCACGCGACACCTGATAATTCACCCCTCCACTTT
D gene: NA; J gene: TRBJ2-1; V gene: TRBV24-1; clone size: NA; CDR3 protein: CATSDINYEQFF; CDR3 DNA: TGTGCCACCAGTGATATCAACTATGAGCAGTTCTTC
D gene: TRBD2; J gene: TRBJ2-1; V gene: TRBV5-1; clone size: NA; CDR3 protein: CASSPLTSGSMNEQFF; CDR3 DNA: TGCGCCAGCAGCCCCCTGACTAGCGGGAGTATGAATGAGCAGTTCTTC
D gene: NA; J gene: TRBJ2-2; V gene: TRBV6-1; clone size: NA; CDR3 protein: CASSEGPDTGELFF; CDR3 DNA: TGTGCCAGCAGTGAAGGTCCGGACACCGGGGAGCTGTTTTTT
D gene: TRBD2; J gene: TRBJ2-2; V gene: TRBV5-1; clone size: NA; CDR3 protein: CASSRDYLGDGELFF; CDR3 DNA: TGCGCCAGCAGCCGGGACTACCTCGGAGATGGGGAGCTGTTTTTT
D gene: TRBD1; J gene: TRBJ1-6; V gene: TRBV7-9; clone size: NA; CDR3 protein: CASSFPGQSSSYNSPLHF; CDR3 DNA: TGTGCCAGCAGCTTTCCGGGACAGTCGAGCTCCTATAATTCACCCCTCCACTTT
D gene: NA; J gene: TRBJ2-2; V gene: TRBV21-1; clone size: NA; CDR3 protein: CASLWRTGELFF; CDR3 DNA: TGTGCCAGCCTCTGGAGGACCGGGGAGCTGTTTTTT
D gene: TRBD2; J gene: TRBJ2-1; V gene: TRBV3-1/TRBV3-2; clone size: NA; CDR3 protein: CASSQGRLANYNEQFF; CDR3 DNA: TGTGCCAGCAGCCAAGGCCGACTAGCGAACTACAATGAGCAGTTCTTC
D gene: NA; J gene: TRBJ1-1; V gene: TRBV9; clone size: once; CDR3 protein: CASSVGLLGPNTEAFF; CDR3 DNA: TGTGCCAGCAGCGTAGGACTCCTTGGCCCGAACACTGAAGCTTTCTTT
D gene: NA; J gene: TRBJ2-7; V gene: TRBV7-2; clone size: NA; CDR3 protein: CASSSFSEQYF; CDR3 DNA: TGTGCCAGCAGCTCATTCAGCGAGCAGTACTTC
D gene: NA; J gene: TRBJ2-2; V gene: TRBV4-1; clone size: NA; CDR3 protein: CASSQDSTGELFF; CDR3 DNA: TGCGCCAGCAGCCAAGACAGTACCGGGGAGCTGTTTTTT